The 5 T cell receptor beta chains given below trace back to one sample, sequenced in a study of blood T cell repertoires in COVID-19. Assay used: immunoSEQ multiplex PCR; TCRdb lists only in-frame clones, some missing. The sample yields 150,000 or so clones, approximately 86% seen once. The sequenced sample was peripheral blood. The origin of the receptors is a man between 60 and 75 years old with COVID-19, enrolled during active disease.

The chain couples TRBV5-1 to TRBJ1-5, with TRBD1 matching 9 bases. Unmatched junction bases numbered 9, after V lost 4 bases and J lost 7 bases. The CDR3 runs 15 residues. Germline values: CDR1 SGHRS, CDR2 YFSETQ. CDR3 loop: CASSRTGDPEQPQHF. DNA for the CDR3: TGCGCCAGCAGCCGGACAGGGGATCCCGAACAGCCCCAGCATTTT.

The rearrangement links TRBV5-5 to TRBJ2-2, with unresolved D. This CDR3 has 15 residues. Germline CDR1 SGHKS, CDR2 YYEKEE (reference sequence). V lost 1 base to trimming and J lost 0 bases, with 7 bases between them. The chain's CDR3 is CASSLTDANTGELFF. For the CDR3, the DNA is TGTGCCAGCAGCTTGACAGACGCGAACACCGGGGAGCTGTTTTTT.

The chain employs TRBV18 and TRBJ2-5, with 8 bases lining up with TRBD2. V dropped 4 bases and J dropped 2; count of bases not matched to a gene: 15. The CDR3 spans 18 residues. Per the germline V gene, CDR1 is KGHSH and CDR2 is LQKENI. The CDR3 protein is CASSLRVQLAESQETQYF. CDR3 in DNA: TGTGCCAGCTCACTCCGGGTCCAACTAGCGGAATCTCAAGAGACCCAGTACTTC. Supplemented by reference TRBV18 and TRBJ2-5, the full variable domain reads NAGVMQNPRHLVRRRGQEARLRCSPMKGHSHVYWYRQLPEEGLKFMVYLQKENIIDESGMPKERFSAEFPKEGPSILRIQQVVRGDSAAYFCASSLRVQLAESQETQYFGPGTRLLVL.

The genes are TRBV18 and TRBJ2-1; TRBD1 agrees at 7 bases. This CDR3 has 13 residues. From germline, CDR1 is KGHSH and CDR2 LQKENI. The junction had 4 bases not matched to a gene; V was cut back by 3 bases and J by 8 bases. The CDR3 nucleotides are TGTGCCAGCTCACCCCTACAGGGGTATGAGCAGTTCTTC. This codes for CASSPLQGYEQFF.

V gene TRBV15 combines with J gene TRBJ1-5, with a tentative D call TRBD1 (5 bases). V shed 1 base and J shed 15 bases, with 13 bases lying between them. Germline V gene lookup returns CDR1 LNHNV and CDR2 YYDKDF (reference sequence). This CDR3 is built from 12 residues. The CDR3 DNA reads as TGTGCCACCAGCAGAGTGGGGCTAGTGCGGCATTTT. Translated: CATSRVGLVRHF.